The rows below give T cell receptor beta chains drawn from one sample of a study of blood T cell repertoires in COVID-19. Assay used: immunoSEQ multiplex PCR; TCRdb lists only in-frame clones, some missing. The sample lists approximately 31,000 clones, approximately 91% occurring once. The source material was peripheral blood. These receptor sequences come from a human donor with active COVID-19. The donor label of this sample is uncertain. The CDR3 runs from the conserved cysteine through the conserved F or W. A D gene is named only where the DNA matches it firmly. A clone size is listed for some rows: how often the clone was seen (once, few, many), or a class if it is expanded.

len: 14
abundance: -
v_gene: TRBV19
j_gene: TRBJ2-3
d_gene: -
CDR3aa: CASSNGVWTDTQYF
CDR3nt: TGTGCCAGTAGTAACGGGGTTTGGACAGATACGCAGTATTTT

len: 15
abundance: -
v_gene: TRBV10-3
j_gene: TRBJ2-3
d_gene: -
CDR3aa: CAISESGGGTDTQYF
CDR3nt: TGTGCCATCAGTGAGTCAGGCGGGGGCACAGATACGCAGTATTTT

len: 15
abundance: -
v_gene: TRBV19
j_gene: TRBJ2-3
d_gene: TRBD2
CDR3aa: CASSLTSGSPDTQYF
CDR3nt: TGTGCCAGTAGTCTAACTAGCGGCTCCCCAGATACGCAGTATTTT

len: 15
abundance: -
v_gene: TRBV28
j_gene: TRBJ2-1
d_gene: TRBD1
CDR3aa: CASSYSGTGYNEQFF
CDR3nt: TGTGCCAGCAGTTACTCCGGGACAGGCTACAATGAGCAGTTCTTC

len: 17
abundance: -
v_gene: TRBV7-4
j_gene: TRBJ1-5
d_gene: -
CDR3aa: CASSLGPYRVAPQPQHF
CDR3nt: TGTGCCAGCAGCTTAGGCCCGTACAGGGTCGCGCCTCAGCCCCAGCATTTT

len: 13
abundance: -
v_gene: TRBV6-5
j_gene: TRBJ1-2
d_gene: -
CDR3aa: CASKLAQSRGYTF
CDR3nt: TGTGCCAGCAAGCTGGCCCAATCTAGAGGCTACACCTTC

len: 17
abundance: -
v_gene: TRBV15
j_gene: TRBJ2-3
d_gene: TRBD1
CDR3aa: CATRPRGPREITDTQYF
CDR3nt: TGTGCCACCCGCCCGAGGGGGCCCCGAGAAATCACAGATACGCAGTATTTT

len: 16
abundance: few
v_gene: TRBV18
j_gene: TRBJ2-7
d_gene: TRBD1
CDR3aa: CASSPWTGIRTYEQYF
CDR3nt: TGTGCCAGCTCACCATGGACAGGGATCAGGACCTACGAGCAGTACTTC

len: 15
abundance: -
v_gene: TRBV5-4
j_gene: TRBJ2-7
d_gene: TRBD2
CDR3aa: CASSLELAATYEQYF
CDR3nt: TGTGCCAGCAGCTTGGAACTAGCGGCCACCTACGAGCAGTACTTC

len: 16
abundance: few
v_gene: TRBV11-2
j_gene: TRBJ2-7
d_gene: TRBD2
CDR3aa: CASSLASGANLYEQYF
CDR3nt: TGTGCCAGCAGCTTAGCCAGCGGGGCGAACCTCTACGAGCAGTACTTC

len: 18
abundance: -
v_gene: TRBV7-9
j_gene: TRBJ2-3
d_gene: -
CDR3aa: CASSRGAGGTGGQDTQYF
CDR3nt: TGTGCCAGCAGCCGGGGGGCCGGTGGAACAGGGGGTCAAGATACGCAGTATTTT

len: 12
abundance: -
v_gene: TRBV6-5
j_gene: TRBJ1-1
d_gene: -
CDR3aa: CASSLAGAEAFF
CDR3nt: TGTGCCAGCAGCCTGGCGGGAGCTGAAGCTTTCTTT

len: 13
abundance: -
v_gene: TRBV30
j_gene: TRBJ2-7
d_gene: TRBD1
CDR3aa: CAWSWTGSYEQYF
CDR3nt: TGTGCCTGGAGTTGGACAGGGTCCTACGAGCAGTACTTC

len: 15
abundance: -
v_gene: TRBV10-1
j_gene: TRBJ2-1
d_gene: TRBD1
CDR3aa: CASRSPGTVDNEQFF
CDR3nt: TGCGCCAGCAGGTCCCCCGGGACAGTAGACAATGAGCAGTTCTTC

len: 15
abundance: -
v_gene: TRBV4-3
j_gene: TRBJ2-5
d_gene: -
CDR3aa: CASSQDIGVRETQYF
CDR3nt: TGCGCCAGCAGCCAAGATATCGGGGTCCGAGAGACCCAGTACTTC

len: 13
abundance: few
v_gene: TRBV12-3/TRBV12-4
j_gene: TRBJ1-2
d_gene: -
CDR3aa: CASSQQAPWGYTF
CDR3nt: TGTGCCAGCAGCCAACAGGCTCCTTGGGGCTACACCTTC

len: 15
abundance: -
v_gene: TRBV4-2
j_gene: TRBJ2-7
d_gene: TRBD1
CDR3aa: CASSLRQGGAYEQYF
CDR3nt: TGTGCCAGCAGCCTACGACAGGGGGGTGCCTACGAGCAGTACTTC

len: 15
abundance: -
v_gene: TRBV5-1
j_gene: TRBJ2-1
d_gene: -
CDR3aa: CASHLTTNHYNEQFF
CDR3nt: TGCGCCAGCCACCTGACGACAAACCACTACAATGAGCAGTTCTTC

len: 15
abundance: -
v_gene: TRBV6-5
j_gene: TRBJ1-1
d_gene: TRBD1
CDR3aa: CASSDPGTGTHGAFF
CDR3nt: TGTGCCAGCAGCGATCCCGGGACAGGGACGCATGGAGCTTTCTTT

len: 14
abundance: -
v_gene: TRBV7-2
j_gene: TRBJ1-5
d_gene: -
CDR3aa: CASSLTPSNQPQHF
CDR3nt: TGTGCCAGCAGCCTCACTCCCTCCAATCAGCCCCAGCATTTT

len: 15
abundance: once
v_gene: TRBV28
j_gene: TRBJ2-7
d_gene: TRBD1
CDR3aa: CASSFGTGYSYEQYF
CDR3nt: TGTGCCAGCAGTTTCGGGACAGGCTACTCCTACGAGCAGTACTTC

len: 14
abundance: -
v_gene: TRBV7-2
j_gene: TRBJ2-1
d_gene: -
CDR3aa: CASSLEGPYNEQFF
CDR3nt: TGTGCCAGCAGCTTGGAGGGGCCGTACAATGAGCAGTTCTTC

len: 15
abundance: -
v_gene: TRBV2
j_gene: TRBJ2-7
d_gene: -
CDR3aa: CASGDATGSDYEQYF
CDR3nt: TGTGCCAGCGGAGACGCGACAGGTTCTGACTACGAGCAGTACTTC

len: 16
abundance: -
v_gene: TRBV15
j_gene: TRBJ2-7
d_gene: -
CDR3aa: CATSRVTFRVGYEQYF
CDR3nt: TGTGCCACCAGCAGAGTGACGTTTCGAGTCGGGTACGAGCAGTACTTC

len: 16
abundance: -
v_gene: TRBV19
j_gene: TRBJ1-5
d_gene: -
CDR3aa: CASSIPGQSLYQPQHF
CDR3nt: TGTGCCAGTAGTATACCCGGACAGTCCCTCTATCAGCCCCAGCATTTT

len: 13
abundance: -
v_gene: TRBV6-6
j_gene: TRBJ2-5
d_gene: TRBD1
CDR3aa: CASSDRGLETQYF
CDR3nt: TGTGCCAGCAGCGACAGGGGGCTGGAGACCCAGTACTTC

len: 15
abundance: -
v_gene: TRBV19
j_gene: TRBJ1-6
d_gene: TRBD1
CDR3aa: CASTAGDREDSPLHF
CDR3nt: TGTGCCAGTACCGCCGGGGACAGGGAGGATTCACCCCTCCACTTT

len: 15
abundance: -
v_gene: TRBV27
j_gene: TRBJ1-6
d_gene: TRBD1
CDR3aa: CASKAGGLYNSPLHF
CDR3nt: TGTGCCAGCAAAGCAGGGGGCCTCTATAATTCACCCCTCCACTTT

len: 13
abundance: -
v_gene: TRBV3-1/TRBV3-2
j_gene: TRBJ2-7
d_gene: -
CDR3aa: CASSQEGPGEQYF
CDR3nt: TGTGCCAGCAGCCAAGAGGGTCCGGGAGAGCAGTACTTC